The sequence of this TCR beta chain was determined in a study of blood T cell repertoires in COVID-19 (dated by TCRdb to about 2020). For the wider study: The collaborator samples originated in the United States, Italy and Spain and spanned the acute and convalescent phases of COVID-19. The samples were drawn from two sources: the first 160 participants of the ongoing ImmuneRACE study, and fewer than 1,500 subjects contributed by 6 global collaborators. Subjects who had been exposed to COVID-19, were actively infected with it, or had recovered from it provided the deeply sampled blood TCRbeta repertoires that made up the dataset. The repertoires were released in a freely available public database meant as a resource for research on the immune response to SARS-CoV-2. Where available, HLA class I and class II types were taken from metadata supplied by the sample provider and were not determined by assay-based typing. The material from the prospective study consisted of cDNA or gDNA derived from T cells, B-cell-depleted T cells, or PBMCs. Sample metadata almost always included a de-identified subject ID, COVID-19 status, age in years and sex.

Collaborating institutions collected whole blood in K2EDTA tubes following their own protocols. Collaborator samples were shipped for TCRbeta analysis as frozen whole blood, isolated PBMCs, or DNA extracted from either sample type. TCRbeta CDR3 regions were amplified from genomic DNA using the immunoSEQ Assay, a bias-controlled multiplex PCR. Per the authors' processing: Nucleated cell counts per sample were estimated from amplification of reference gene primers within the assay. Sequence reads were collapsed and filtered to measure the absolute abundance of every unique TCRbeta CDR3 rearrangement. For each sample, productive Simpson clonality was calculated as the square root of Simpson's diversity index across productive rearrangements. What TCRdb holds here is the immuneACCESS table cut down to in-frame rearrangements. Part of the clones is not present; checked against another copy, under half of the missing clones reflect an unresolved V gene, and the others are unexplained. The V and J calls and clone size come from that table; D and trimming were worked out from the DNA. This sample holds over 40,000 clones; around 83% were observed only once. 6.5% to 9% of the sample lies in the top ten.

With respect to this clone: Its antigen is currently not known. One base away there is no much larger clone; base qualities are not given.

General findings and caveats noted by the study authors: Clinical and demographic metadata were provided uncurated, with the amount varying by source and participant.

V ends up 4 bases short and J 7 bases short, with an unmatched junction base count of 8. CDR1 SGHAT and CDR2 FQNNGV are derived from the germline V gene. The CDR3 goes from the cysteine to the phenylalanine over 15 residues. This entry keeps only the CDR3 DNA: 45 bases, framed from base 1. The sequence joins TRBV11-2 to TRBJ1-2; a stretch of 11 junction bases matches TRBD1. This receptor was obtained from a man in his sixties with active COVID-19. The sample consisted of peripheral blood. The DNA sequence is TGTGCCAGCAGCTCTCCACGGACAGGGGGCACTGGCTACACCTTC. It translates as CASSSPRTGGTGYTF.